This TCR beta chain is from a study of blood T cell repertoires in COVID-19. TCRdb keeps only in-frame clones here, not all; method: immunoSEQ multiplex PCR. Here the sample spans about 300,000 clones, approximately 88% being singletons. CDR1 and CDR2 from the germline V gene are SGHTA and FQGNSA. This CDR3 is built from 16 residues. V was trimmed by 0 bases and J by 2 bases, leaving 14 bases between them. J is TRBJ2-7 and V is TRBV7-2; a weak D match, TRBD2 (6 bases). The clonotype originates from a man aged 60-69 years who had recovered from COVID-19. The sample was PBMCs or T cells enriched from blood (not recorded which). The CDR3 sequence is CASSLAGTSSTYEQYF. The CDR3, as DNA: TGTGCCAGCAGCTTAGCCGGGACTTCCTCAACCTACGAGCAGTACTTC.